This T cell receptor beta chain was sequenced in a study of tumor-infiltrating lymphocytes in primary liver carcinoma. About the study: Enrolled patients were male and female, aged 30 to 69 years. Every sample contained roughly 3.65 to 8 million productive TCRbeta reads, and these numbers were similar from one tissue type to another.

Unsorted whole blood yielded blood RNA, and germline DNA was extracted as well. Chronic HBV infection was present in the patients, who were treatment-naive. The CDR3 has 15 residues. CDR1 and CDR2 from the germline V gene are MNHNS and SASEGT. V lost 4 bases and J lost 3, with 15 bases in between. TCR beta cDNA came from about 0.55 ug total RNA, primed with a constant-region primer. Libraries for TCR beta were built through three nested multiplex PCR rounds, which together made up a slightly modified ARM-PCR procedure. With TRBV1-TRBV30 forward primers and a C-beta reverse primer, the first two PCR rounds were run for approximately 10 cycles each. Each CDR3 protein is one row after TCRdb ran MiXCR on the multiplex PCR reads. The sample includes under 200,000 distinct CDR3 sequences, less than 75% of them seen just once.

The sample comprised peripheral blood. The chain recombines TRBV6-1 with TRBJ1-2; TRBD1 might be the D (6 bases). The sequence was collected from a woman aged 55-70 years with primary liver carcinoma and hepatitis B virus infection. CDR3 sequence: CASSAGDTDHYGYTF. Here the CDR3 DNA reads TGTGCCAGCAGTGCGGGGGACACCGATCACTATGGCTACACCTTC.